The clone carrying this TCR beta chain has a count of ten or more. Antigen unknown. Preparing the TCRbeta library involved the use of unique molecular identifiers. A single record per CDR3 protein comes from TCRdb applying MiXCR to the PCR reads. The table shows some 200,000 distinct CDR3 sequences, with roughly 6.3% occurring only once. This sample stems from a study of T-cell reconstitution after alpha-beta-depleted transplantation in children. Study results and caveats: Surviving recipient T cells and thymic progenitors accounted for the high day-60 TCRbeta diversity observed in some patients. In patients about two months after transplant, alpha-beta T cells reportedly arose from several hundred expanded graft clones. Newly produced T cells mostly accounted for T-cell counts and diversity one year post-transplant.

CDR1 and CDR2 (germline): LGHNA, YSLEER. The CDR3 extends over 14 amino acids. Trimming left V 0 bases short and J 6 bases short, with 10 bases between. The sequence came from a girl under three years old with combined immunodeficiency, due to receive a stem cell transplant. The chain carries TRBV4-3 and TRBJ2-3; the D is unclear. Sequencing used PBMCs, obtained before TCRalphabeta/CD19-depleted stem cell transplant. The CDR3 loop is CASSQDTTEDTQYF. Written as DNA, the CDR3 is TGCGCCAGCAGCCAAGACACGACTGAGGATACGCAGTATTTT.